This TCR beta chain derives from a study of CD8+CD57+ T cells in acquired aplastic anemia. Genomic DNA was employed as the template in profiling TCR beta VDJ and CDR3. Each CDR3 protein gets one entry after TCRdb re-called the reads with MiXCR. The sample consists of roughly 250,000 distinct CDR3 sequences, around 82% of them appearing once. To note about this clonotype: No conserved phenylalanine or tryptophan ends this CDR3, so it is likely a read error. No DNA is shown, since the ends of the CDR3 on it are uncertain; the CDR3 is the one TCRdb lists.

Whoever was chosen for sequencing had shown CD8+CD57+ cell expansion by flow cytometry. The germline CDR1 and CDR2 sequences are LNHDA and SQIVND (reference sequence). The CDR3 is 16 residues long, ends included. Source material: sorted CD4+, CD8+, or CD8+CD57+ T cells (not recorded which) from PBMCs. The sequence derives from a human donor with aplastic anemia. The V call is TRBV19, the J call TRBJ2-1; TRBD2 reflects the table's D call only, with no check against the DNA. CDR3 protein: CASSIASGAYDEEHFV.